This T cell receptor beta chain was sequenced for a study of brain T cells in children with intractable seizures. J was trimmed by 2 bases and V by 0 bases; bases with no gene match: 4. The CDR3 length is 16 residues. Germline CDR1 and CDR2: MNHEY and SVGAGI. Profiling relied on immunoSEQ multiplex PCR, and the TCRdb table lists in-frame clones only, not all of them. Among 300,000 to 400,000 clones listed, nearly 95% were seen once. On this clone itself: Its antigen remains unknown.

Stated time point: blood from clinic visit 5 months post-surgery; TSC patient then seizure free. The sequenced cases were selected for having the highest brain T cell transcript signatures. Patients received at least one anti-epileptic drug before surgery. Study results and caveats: Clones missing pre-surgery may reflect undersampling of that blood sample. Viral specificity was inferred only from CDR3 similarity; HCMV serostatus was unknown.

The receptor was derived from a boy under two years old with tuberous sclerosis and intractable seizures. The sequenced sample was peripheral blood, obtained about 5 months after surgery. The chain couples TRBV6-5 to TRBJ2-7; 10 bases align to TRBD2. CDR3 nucleotides: TGTGCCAGCAGTTACTCGATAGCGGGGGGCCCCTACGAGCAGTACTTC. As protein: CASSYSIAGGPYEQYF.